This T cell receptor (beta chain) came from a study of T cells after yellow fever vaccination. In TCRdb, the 5' RACE reads were re-called with MiXCR into one record per CDR3 protein. The sample has some 560,000 distinct CDR3 sequences, 19% seen once. The J segment lost 8 bases and the V segment lost 0 bases, leaving 7 bases of the junction unmatched. Germline-derived CDR1 and CDR2 are LGHNA and YSLEER. CDR3 size: 15 residues. The material was PBMCs, obtained 15 days after the yellow fever booster vaccination. The J gene is TRBJ2-3, the V gene TRBV4-3; 8 bases agree with TRBD2. The source of this sequence is a young man who received the YFV17D yellow fever vaccine. DNA of the CDR3: TGCGCCAGCAGCCAAGATCCGGGAGGGGGAGGTACGCAGTATTTT. It translates to CASSQDPGGGGTQYF.